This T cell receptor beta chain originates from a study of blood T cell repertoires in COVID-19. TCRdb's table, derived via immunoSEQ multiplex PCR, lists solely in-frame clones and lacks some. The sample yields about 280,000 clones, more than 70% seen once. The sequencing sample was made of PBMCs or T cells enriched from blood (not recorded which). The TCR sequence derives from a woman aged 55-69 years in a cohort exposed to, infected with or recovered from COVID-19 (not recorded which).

The CDR3 DNA sequence: TGTGCCAGCAGTTTGTTGGGGAGAGAGACCCAGTACTTC. Amino acid sequence: CASSLLGRETQYF. The chain links TRBV12-3 or TRBV12-4 to TRBJ2-5; D is perhaps TRBD2 (5 bases). The V gene lost 3 bases and the J gene lost 4 bases, with 9 bases spanning the gap. The CDR3 sequence is 13 residues long.